The 30 T cell receptor beta chains in this list originate from one sample, sequenced in a study of early T cells in non-severe SARS-CoV-2 infection. TCRdb called the 5' RACE reads again in MiXCR, with one record for every CDR3 protein. The sample carries about 33,000 distinct CDR3 sequences, 5.5% to 8% recorded once. The sample consisted of whole blood. The receptors stem from an adult who was a healthcare worker with PCR-confirmed SARS-CoV-2 infection or an uninfected control (not recorded which).

In its sample, this clonotype was seen many times. The chain recombines TRBV9 with TRBJ2-7; D gene uncertain. Germline V CDR1 and CDR2: SGDLS, YYNGEE. Deletions cut 4 bases from V and 3 bases from J, with 8 bases between. CDR3 size: 12 residues. DNA of the CDR3: TGTGCCAGCAGCCCCAGCAACTACGAGCAGTACTTC. It yields the protein CASSPSNYEQYF.

The table lists this clonotype with a few counts. The chain combines TRBV27 with TRBJ2-7, with D perhaps TRBD1 (6 bases). Trimming stripped 3 bases from V and 5 bases from J, with 17 bases between. The CDR3 totals 15 residues. Germline V lookup: CDR1 MNHEY, CDR2 SMNVEV (reference sequence). The CDR3 sequence: CASSFETGGWNEQYF. CDR3 bases: TGTGCCAGCAGTTTCGAGACAGGCGGGTGGAACGAGCAGTACTTC.

This sequence joins TRBV11-2 and TRBJ2-1, with D perhaps TRBD1 (6 bases). The CDR3 sequence is 12 residues long. Deletions cut 1 base from V and 13 bases from J, with 11 bases between. Germline V lookup: CDR1 SGHAT, CDR2 FQNNGV. CDR3 region: CASSLGGTFQFF. The DNA for the CDR3 is TGTGCCAGCAGCTTAGGTGGGACATTCCAGTTCTTC.

This clonotype was detected ten times or more. The J gene is TRBJ2-7, the V gene TRBV10-3, with TRBD1 identical over 10 bases. V shed 2 bases and J 6 bases; nucleotides not matched to a gene: 7. The CDR3 is 15 amino acids. Per the germline V gene, CDR1 is ENHRY and CDR2 is SYGVKD. The CDR3, as DNA: TGTGCCATCAGTGAGCGACAGGGGGCGCGGGGCGAGCAGTACTTC. The encoded protein is CAISERQGARGEQYF.

The chain recombines TRBV2 with TRBJ2-2; tentative D call: TRBD1 (5 bases). The CDR3 extends over 17 amino acids. Between the trimmed V and J ends, which lost 7 bases and 2 bases, there was a span of 20 bases. CDR1 is SNHLY, CDR2 FYNNEI, per germline. The CDR3: CASINLDNPDNTGELFF. CDR3 bases: TGTGCCAGCATAAACCTGGACAACCCCGATAACACCGGGGAGCTGTTTTTT.

At least ten counts were recorded for this clonotype. V gene TRBV15 combines with J gene TRBJ2-7, with 8 bases that match TRBD1. J gave up 3 bases and V 1 base, and 11 bases lay outside the gene matches. Germline V gives CDR1 LNHNV, CDR2 YYDKDF (reference sequence). This CDR3 is 17 amino acids long. CDR3 sequence (DNA): TGTGCCACCAGCAGAGGAGGAACCGGGACAGGATTCTACGAGCAGTACTTC. Its protein is CATSRGGTGTGFYEQYF.

This clonotype was detected many times. This chain links TRBV7-9 with TRBJ2-5; D uncertain. The CDR3 is 13 amino acids. Germline V CDR1 and CDR2: SEHNR, FQNEAQ (reference sequence). V lost 1 base and J lost 3, with 6 bases in between. CDR3 region: CASSLDLEETQYF. In DNA form, the CDR3 reads TGTGCCAGCAGCTTAGACCTAGAAGAGACCCAGTACTTC.

The chain combines TRBV6-1 with TRBJ2-7; 11 bases are shared with TRBD2. The V gene's germline CDR1 is MNHNS and CDR2 SASEGT. This CDR3 is built from 15 residues. The trim removed 0 bases at V and 6 bases at J, leaving 4 bases unmatched. This chain's CDR3 is CASSEATSGSGEQYF. For the CDR3, the DNA is TGTGCCAGCAGTGAAGCAACTAGCGGGAGTGGCGAGCAGTACTTC.

This clonotype showed up just a few times. The chain employs TRBV28 and TRBJ2-6; D is possibly TRBD2 (5 bases). The CDR3 loop spans 16 amino acids. With 9 bases removed from V and 1 base from J, the gap between germline ends came to 16 bases. The germline gives CDR1 MDHEN, CDR2 SYDVKM. The CDR3 region is CASRTLRGSGANVLTF. CDR3 nucleotides: TGTGCCAGTAGGACGTTAAGAGGGTCTGGGGCCAACGTCCTGACTTTC.

This clonotype was seen at least ten times. This sequence joins TRBV29-1 and TRBJ2-1; 8 bases agree with TRBD1. V was clipped by 6 bases and J by 7 bases; unmatched bases: 11. The CDR3 is 14 residues long. Germline lookup yields CDR1 SQVTM and CDR2 ANQGSEA. CDR3 DNA: TGCAGCGTAGCCGGCACAGGGGGTCGAAATGAGCAGTTCTTC. Translation: CSVAGTGGRNEQFF.

This clonotype is medium-sized within its sample. The chain links TRBV6-1 to TRBJ1-5; D is ambiguous. This CDR3 is built from 14 residues. The V and J ends lost 1 base and 9 bases respectively, with 13 bases between them. The germline gives CDR1 MNHNS, CDR2 SASEGT. Written as DNA, the CDR3 is TGTGCCAGCAGTGAAGGGGCGGCGGCACGGCCCCAGCATTTT. Its protein product is CASSEGAAARPQHF.

This chain links TRBV4-1 with TRBJ2-3; D not resolved. V was shortened by 4 bases and J by 0 bases, with 8 bases between the two germline ends. CDR1 is MGHRA and CDR2 is YSYEKL in the germline V gene. CDR3 length: 14 amino acids. CDR3 residues: CASSRKGSTDTQYF. Written as DNA, the CDR3 is TGCGCCAGCAGCCGGAAGGGTAGCACAGATACGCAGTATTTT.

Judged by abundance, this clonotype is medium-sized. The rearrangement links TRBV6-1 to TRBJ2-1, with 11 bases that match TRBD2. The CDR3 loop spans 15 amino acids. CDR1 MNHNS and CDR2 SASEGT come from the germline V gene. V was pared by 6 bases and J by 4 bases, with 5 bases of the junction left unmatched. Here the CDR3 reads CASRDGTSGYNEQFF. CDR3 in DNA: TGTGCCAGCAGAGACGGGACTAGCGGTTACAATGAGCAGTTCTTC.

The chain uses TRBV29-1 and TRBJ2-3; 7 bases match TRBD2. Germline V gene data show CDR1 as SQVTM and CDR2 as ANQGSEA. The V and J ends lost 7 bases and 5 bases, in that order; junction bases with no gene match: 6. The CDR3 sequence is 12 residues long. DNA for the CDR3: TGCAGCGGGCGCGGGAGAGGAGATACGCAGTATTTT. The encoded protein is CSGRGRGDTQYF.

This clonotype was recorded at least ten times. CDR3 sequence reads: CASSYGDEQYF. The CDR3 region has the DNA TGTGCCAGCAGTTATGGAGACGAGCAGTACTTC. The V gene is TRBV6-6, the J gene TRBJ2-7; no definite D call. Germline V gene sequence: CDR1 MNHNY, CDR2 SVGAGI (reference sequence). The length of the CDR3 is 11 residues. V lost 3 bases, J lost 5 bases, and 5 bases lay in between.

This clonotype appeared a few times. The chain employs TRBV7-8 and TRBJ2-1, with 10 bases aligning to TRBD2. With V trimmed by 5 bases and J by 6 bases, 16 bases remained unmatched. The CDR3 runs to 18 residues. CDR1 SGHVS and CDR2 FQNEAQ come from the germline V gene. This CDR3 reads CASSPFLAGEGSGNEQFF. The DNA of the CDR3 is TGTGCCAGCAGCCCTTTTCTAGCGGGAGAAGGGTCGGGCAATGAGCAGTTCTTC.

The V and J genes are TRBV7-4 and TRBJ2-2; 13 bases agree with TRBD2. CDR1 is SGHVT, CDR2 SQSDAQ, per germline. This CDR3 is 16 amino acids long. The ends lost 5 bases at V and 4 bases at J; junction bases unmatched: 4. The CDR3 spells CASSAGLAGLTGELFF. As DNA, the CDR3 is TGTGCCAGCAGCGCGGGACTAGCGGGACTCACCGGGGAGCTGTTTTTT.

The chain couples TRBV12-3 or TRBV12-4 to TRBJ2-1, with 12 nucleotides matching TRBD2. Germline trimming cut 2 bases from V and 1 base from J; bases unmatched to any gene: 0. The CDR3 sequence is 16 residues long. CDR3 residues: CASSLLAGGSYNEQFF. The CDR3 DNA reads as TGTGCCAGCAGTTTACTAGCGGGAGGGTCCTACAATGAGCAGTTCTTC.

The chain employs TRBV29-1 and TRBJ2-2; possibly TRBD1 for D (6 bases). The CDR3 sequence is 14 residues long. Germline values: CDR1 SQVTM, CDR2 ANQGSEA. V was pared by 5 bases and J by 4 bases, with 14 bases between. The CDR3 DNA follows: TGCAGCGTTAACCCGGACAGAAGCACCGGGGAGCTGTTTTTT. It is translated as CSVNPDRSTGELFF.

There are many counts of this clonotype. V and J are TRBV28 and TRBJ2-7; unclear D gene. CDR3 size: 16 residues. Trimming cost V 6 bases and J 3 bases, with 21 bases left between them. Germline V gene sequence: CDR1 MDHEN, CDR2 SYDVKM. This CDR3 reads CASSPVFSTLRYEQYF. The CDR3 DNA reads TGTGCCAGCAGCCCTGTTTTCAGTACCCTCCGCTACGAGCAGTACTTC.

This clonotype was picked up many times. V gene TRBV18 combines with J gene TRBJ2-7, with a possible D match to TRBD1 (5 bases). Germline loops: CDR1 KGHSH, CDR2 LQKENI. The CDR3 is 16 residues long. V lost 2 bases and J 4 bases, leaving 18 bases between the germline ends. CDR3 DNA sequence: TGTGCCAGCTCACCAATGATACAGTCTGGGGCTTACGAGCAGTACTTC. Amino acid sequence: CASSPMIQSGAYEQYF.

J is TRBJ2-5 and V is TRBV28; a weak D match, TRBD1 (5 bases). Germline values: CDR1 MDHEN, CDR2 SYDVKM. V gave up 7 bases and J gave up 3 bases, with 12 bases separating them. The CDR3 is made up of 13 amino acids. The CDR3 DNA sequence: TGTGCCAGCAATTGGGCGACAGAAGAGACCCAGTACTTC. It codes for CASNWATEETQYF.

In this sample, this clonotype turned up once. The chain carries TRBV9 and TRBJ1-6, with 7 bases that match TRBD1. V was pared by 4 bases and J by 11 bases, with 6 bases of the junction left unmatched. The CDR3 is 13 amino acids. Germline-derived CDR1 and CDR2 are SGDLS and YYNGEE. The CDR3 is CASSSRQGTPLHF. The CDR3 DNA follows: TGTGCCAGCAGCTCACGACAGGGAACACCCCTCCACTTT.

Concerning this clonotype itself: A much larger clone differs by one base, so this may be a read error. J is TRBJ1-2 and V is TRBV12-3 or TRBV12-4, with 7 positions matching TRBD1. The V segment lost 6 bases and the J segment 10 bases; nucleotides outside the gene matches: 8. The CDR3 has 12 amino acids. The CDR3 here is CASRRTGGDYTF. The CDR3 nucleotides are TGTGCCAGCAGAAGGACAGGAGGCGACTACACCTTC.

This clonotype came up many times. The chain is built from TRBV28 and TRBJ2-1; D not resolved. The germline V and J ends were trimmed by 5 bases and 2 bases, with 10 bases remaining between them. Germline CDR1 and CDR2: MDHEN and SYDVKM. The CDR3 runs 14 residues. The CDR3 spells CASSPSWTYNEQFF. The CDR3 nucleotides are TGTGCCAGCAGTCCGTCGTGGACCTACAATGAGCAGTTCTTC.

This clonotype was counted many times. The chain recombines TRBV5-6 with TRBJ2-7; D possibly corresponds to TRBD2 (6 bases). V lost 2 bases and J lost 0, with 9 bases in between. Germline loops: CDR1 SGHDT, CDR2 YYEEEE. The CDR3 spans 14 residues. CDR3 protein: CASSLSGSSYEQYF. CDR3 DNA: TGTGCCAGCAGCTTATCCGGGAGCTCCTACGAGCAGTACTTC.

This clonotype showed up just a few times. This chain uses TRBV24-1 with TRBJ2-7; D is uncertain. The V end lost 5 bases, the J end lost 4 bases, and 8 bases lay between the germline ends. The CDR3 contains 12 residues. Per germline, CDR1 KGHDR and CDR2 SFDVKD. In DNA form, the CDR3 reads TGTGCCACCAGTGCGGGCGGTTACGAGCAGTACTTC. As protein: CATSAGGYEQYF.

Only a few counts were recorded for this clonotype. This chain uses TRBV29-1 with TRBJ2-5, with 10 bases that match TRBD2. Germline V gene lookup returns CDR1 SQVTM and CDR2 ANQGSEA. The CDR3 extends over 14 amino acids. V shed 3 bases and J 4 bases; nucleotides not matched to a gene: 5. The CDR3 DNA sequence: TGCAGCGTTGACGGTAGCGGGGGGTCAGAGACCCAGTACTTC. This translates into CSVDGSGGSETQYF.

Ten or more counts support this clonotype. The V gene is TRBV7-2, the J gene TRBJ1-2; D remains unclear. CDR1 is SGHTA and CDR2 is FQGNSA in the germline V gene. V lost 0 bases to trimming and J lost 5 bases, with 10 bases between them. The CDR3 runs 14 residues. CDR3 coding DNA: TGTGCCAGCAGCTTAGCGGGAAGGGATTATGGCTACACCTTC. Its protein product is CASSLAGRDYGYTF. The full variable domain, in which reference TRBV7-2 and TRBJ1-2 provide the parts outside the CDR3, is GAGVSQSPSNKVTEKGKDVELRCDPISGHTALYWYRQSLGQGLEFLIYFQGNSAPDKSGLPSDRFSAERTGGSVSTLTIQRTQQEDSAVYLCASSLAGRDYGYTFGSGTRLTVV.

The V and J genes are TRBV7-6 and TRBJ1-1, with D unclear. This CDR3 comprises 14 residues. Germline CDR1 reads SGHVS; CDR2 reads FNYEAQ. Trimming took 0 bases from V and 3 from J, leaving 8 bases between them. The CDR3 DNA follows: TGTGCCAGCAGCTTAGCAGGGAGGGACACTGAAGCTTTCTTT. It yields the protein CASSLAGRDTEAFF.